This TCR beta chain originates from a study of blood T cell repertoires in COVID-19. At the level of the study: From T cells, B-cell-depleted T cells, or PBMCs came the material, which was cDNA or gDNA.

Authors' analysis steps: Nucleated cell counts were estimated from reference gene primer amplification. Produced via immunoSEQ multiplex PCR; TCRdb's table is partial and in-frame only. V and J calls and clone size follow that table, whereas D and trimming were derived from the DNA. The sample records around 53,000 clones, 90% being singletons. The germline V gene encodes CDR1 LNHDA and CDR2 SQIVND (reference sequence). Between the trimmed V and J ends, which lost 1 base and 5 bases, there was a span of 8 bases. The CDR3 runs to 13 residues. The origin of this receptor is a human donor in a cohort sampled during active COVID-19. Source material: peripheral blood. The chain couples TRBV19 to TRBJ1-1; D is uncertain. CDR3 amino acids: CASSIATRTEAFF. CDR3 DNA sequence: TGTGCCAGTAGTATAGCAACGAGGACTGAAGCTTTCTTT. The full variable domain, rest sourced from reference TRBV19 and TRBJ1-1, is DGGITQSPKYLFRKEGQNVTLSCEQNLNHDAMYWYRQDPGQGLRLIYYSQIVNDFQKGDIAEGYSVSREKKESFPLTVTSAQKNPTAFYLCASSIATRTEAFFGQGTRLTVV.